One sample yielded the 14 T cell receptor beta chains listed below, sequenced in a study of identical twins. TCRdb recomputed calls from the 5' RACE reads with MiXCR, one row per CDR3 protein. The sample lists hundreds of thousands of distinct CDR3 sequences, roughly 7% occurring once. These same data were also listed under a study on yellow fever vaccine responses in identical twins.

The material sequenced was memory (CD45RO+) T cells sorted from blood. The receptor source for this set is a woman in her late teens or twenties in good health.

Points on this clonotype: The junction does not match germline at one end; this may be a read error. The chain uses TRBV18 and TRBJ2-1; 7 bases agree with TRBD2. In germline, CDR1 is KGHSH, CDR2 LQKENI. This CDR3 is built from 17 residues. The CDR3 reads CSSSPMAAGRSYNEQFF. The CDR3 nucleotides read TGTTCCAGCTCACCTATGGCAGCGGGGCGCTCCTACAATGAGCAGTTCTTC.

At least ten counts were recorded for this clonotype. This chain joins TRBV24-1 and TRBJ2-3; maybe TRBD2 (6 bases). This CDR3 region has 18 residues. Between the trimmed V and J ends, which lost 0 bases and 5 bases, there was a span of 20 bases. Germline V gene data show CDR1 as KGHDR and CDR2 as SFDVKD. CDR3 DNA sequence: TGTGCCACCAGTGATTTGTATGTCGGGGGACCCGATCGAGATACGCAGTATTTT. This codes for CATSDLYVGGPDRDTQYF.

The table lists this clonotype with a few counts. The V and J genes are TRBV11-2 and TRBJ1-2; 7 bases agree with TRBD1. The trim removed 1 base at V and 5 bases at J, leaving 4 bases unmatched. The CDR3 has 14 residues. Germline values: CDR1 SGHAT, CDR2 FQNNGV. CDR3 nucleotides: TGTGCCAGCAGCTTAGGGGCAGGGGGGTATGGCTACACCTTC. Protein sequence: CASSLGAGGYGYTF.

There are a few counts of this clonotype. V usage is TRBV6-5 and J usage is TRBJ1-1; D gene unclear. This CDR3 is built from 14 residues. V lost 0 bases, J lost 4 bases, and 9 bases lay in between. Germline V gene data show CDR1 as MNHEY and CDR2 as SVGAGI. The CDR3 DNA sequence: TGTGCCAGCAGTTACTCGATTTCCCCCACTGAAGCTTTCTTT. Its protein product is CASSYSISPTEAFF.

The chain recombines TRBV6-1 with TRBJ2-2, with TRBD1 matching over 9 bases. Germline V lookup: CDR1 MNHNS, CDR2 SASEGT. The CDR3 sequence is 15 residues long. Trimming took 6 bases from V and 5 from J; bases not matched to a gene: 7. Written as DNA, the CDR3 is TGTGCCAGCAGCCCCGACAGGGGGAGAACCGGGGAGCTGTTTTTT. Residues: CASSPDRGRTGELFF.

This clonotype was observed at least ten times. The chain employs TRBV5-1 and TRBJ2-5; 7 nucleotides match TRBD2. Germline values: CDR1 SGHRS, CDR2 YFSETQ. V shed 2 bases, J shed 2 bases, and the junction held 12 bases outside the gene matches. This CDR3 is built from 17 residues. The CDR3 region is CASSFVPGGGPQETQYF. CDR3 DNA sequence: TGCGCCAGCAGCTTCGTCCCTGGCGGGGGACCTCAAGAGACCCAGTACTTC.

This clonotype was seen only a few times. At one of its ends the junction is not consistent with the germline gene, which may arise from a read error. The CDR3, as DNA: TGTGCCAGCTCACCGCTGATCGGACTAGCGGGTTACAATGAGCGGTTCTTC. It encodes CASSPLIGLAGYNERFF. V gene TRBV18 combines with J gene TRBJ2-1; 11 bases align to TRBD2. The CDR3 totals 17 residues. From germline, CDR1 is KGHSH and CDR2 LQKENI.

In its sample, this clonotype was seen a few times. The gene calls are TRBV27 and TRBJ2-1; possible D gene TRBD1, 5 bases. The CDR3 length is 16 residues. The ends were cut back, 5 bases at V and 8 bases at J, with 22 bases in the middle. Germline-derived CDR1 and CDR2 are MNHEY and SMNVEV (reference sequence). For the CDR3, the DNA is TGTGCCAGCAGTCCTGCCCCAGGGTCCTTGTGGGATGAGCAGTTCTTC. This encodes CASSPAPGSLWDEQFF.

The genes are TRBV6-1 and TRBJ2-3, with 9 nucleotides matching TRBD2. The junction had 8 bases not matched to a gene; V was cut back by 7 bases and J by 3 bases. CDR1 is MNHNS and CDR2 is SASEGT in the germline V gene. This CDR3 is 15 amino acids long. As DNA, the CDR3 is TGTGCCAGCAAAGGCGGCGGGGGGGTTACAGATACGCAGTATTTT. Encoded protein: CASKGGGGVTDTQYF.

This clonotype was counted only a few times. The chain is built from TRBV6-2 or TRBV6-3 and TRBJ1-2; 7 bases fit TRBD1. The ends lost 5 bases at V and 6 bases at J; junction bases unmatched: 12. The CDR3 has 15 amino acids. Germline V lookup: CDR1 MNHEY, CDR2 SVGEGT. In nucleotides, the CDR3 is TGTGCCAGCAGTCGGGATGGGACAGCGAGAAATGGCTACACCTTC. Amino acids: CASSRDGTARNGYTF.

This clonotype was observed many times. The V gene is TRBV2, the J gene TRBJ2-5; D unresolved. The CDR3 is 14 amino acids. Germline loops: CDR1 SNHLY, CDR2 FYNNEI. The V and J ends lost 3 bases and 0 bases respectively, with 8 bases between them. The CDR3 DNA reads TGTGCCAGCAGTGAGGCACGGGACCAAGAGACCCAGTACTTC. Translation: CASSEARDQETQYF.

This clonotype has at least ten counts. The gene calls are TRBV5-1 and TRBJ1-1; D remains ambiguous. Germline CDR1 and CDR2: SGHRS and YFSETQ. V gave up 0 bases and J gave up 2 bases, with 11 bases separating them. The CDR3 sequence is 15 residues long. The CDR3 DNA reads TGCGCCAGCAGCTTGGCCGATGGCCTCAACACTGAAGCTTTCTTT. Translating gives CASSLADGLNTEAFF.

The chain uses TRBV10-1 and TRBJ1-1; D uncertain. CDR1 and CDR2 from the germline V gene are WNHNN and SYGVQD (reference sequence). V was clipped by 6 bases and J by 1 base, with 12 bases between them. This CDR3 is 14 amino acids long. The DNA of the CDR3 is TGCGCCAGCAGCCCGCATAACAGGAACACTGAAGCTTTCTTT. Its protein product is CASSPHNRNTEAFF.

This clonotype appeared many times. The chain couples TRBV7-9 to TRBJ2-3; TRBD1 or TRBD2 may be the D gene (5 bases each). From germline, CDR1 is SEHNR and CDR2 FQNEAQ (reference sequence). This CDR3 contains 16 residues. This chain's CDR3 is CVVGVVGIWMADTQYF. CDR3 DNA: TGTGTAGTAGGGGTCGTCGGGATTTGGATGGCAGATACGCAGTATTTT.